These T cell receptor beta chains were read from a single sample in a study of cytomegalovirus exposure and HLA in healthy donors. The protocol was immunoSEQ multiplex PCR, while the TCRdb copy is restricted to in-frame clones and leaves out a portion. The sample includes 140,000 or so clones, about 85% of them seen just once. The sample consisted of PBMCs. These receptors came from a boy younger than 10 in good health and CMV-seronegative. CDR3s include the opening cysteine and the closing phenylalanine or tryptophan. The D gene is left open where the match is weak. Some rows mark clone size as missing; the rest say once, few, many or name a class of expanded clone.

d_call clone_size j_call v_call cdr3_nt cdr3_aa
. . TRBJ2-7 TRBV7-9 TGTTCCAGCAGCTTGATACAGGACGGCGAGCAGTACTTC CSSSLIQDGEQYF
TRBD1 . TRBJ2-1 TRBV11-1 TGTGCCAGCAGCTTGATGAGACAGGGCAATGAGCAGTTCTTC CASSLMRQGNEQFF
. . TRBJ2-6 TRBV18 TGTGCCAGCTCACCAGCGGCCGGGGCCAACGTCCTGACTTTC CASSPAAGANVLTF
. . TRBJ2-1 TRBV28 TGTGCCAGCAGTTGGGGCCAGTCCTACAATGAGCAGTTCTTC CASSWGQSYNEQFF
. . TRBJ1-6 TRBV5-5 TGTGCCAGCAGAGCCCCAGCGGCAGGCTCCTATAATTCACCCCTCCACTTT CASRAPAAGSYNSPLHF
TRBD1 . TRBJ1-1 TRBV7-2 TGTGCCAGCAGCTTAGGTTGGGACAGGGGGCGCACTGAAGCTTTCTTT CASSLGWDRGRTEAFF
TRBD2 few TRBJ2-3 TRBV9 TGTGCCAGCAGCGAGGAACCGGGACTAGCGGGAGATACGCAGTATTTT CASSEEPGLAGDTQYF
. . TRBJ1-1 TRBV6-5 TGTGCCAGCAGTCCACGGACAGTACACACTGAAGCTTTCTTT CASSPRTVHTEAFF
TRBD1 . TRBJ1-4 TRBV5-1 TGCGCCAGCAGCTTGGTAGGCCCACCCCGGGACAGAAAAGGAAAACTGTTTTTT CASSLVGPPRDRKGKLFF
TRBD2 . TRBJ2-1 TRBV5-6 TGTGCCAGCAGCGGATGGTTAGCGGGGGAGTCCTACAATGAGCAGTTCTTC CASSGWLAGESYNEQFF
. . TRBJ1-1 TRBV4-1 TGCGCCAGCAGCCAGGGTGGGGGCCGAGGGAACACTGAAGCTTTCTTT CASSQGGGRGNTEAFF
TRBD2 few TRBJ2-3 TRBV6-4 TGTGCCAGCAGTGACTATCCAGCGGGGAGCACAGATACGCAGTATTTT CASSDYPAGSTDTQYF
TRBD1 . TRBJ2-1 TRBV27 TGTGCCAGCAGTTTACTGGTGGCAGGGGGCGGCTATGAGCAGTTCTTC CASSLLVAGGGYEQFF
TRBD1 . TRBJ1-2 TRBV4-2 TGTGCCAGCAGTCAAGACAGGGGGCGTCGTGGCTACACCTTC CASSQDRGRRGYTF
. . TRBJ2-3 TRBV9 TGTGCCAGCGCACAGAGGGGGACCAAGGCAGATACGCAGTATTTT CASAQRGTKADTQYF
TRBD2 . TRBJ2-3 TRBV11-1 TGTGCCAGCAGCCGCCGACTAGCGGGGGATATAGATACGCAGTATTTT CASSRRLAGDIDTQYF
TRBD1 . TRBJ2-3 TRBV9 TGTGCCAGCAGCGTAAAGGGACAGCATGTCGTCGATACGCAGTATTTT CASSVKGQHVVDTQYF
. once TRBJ2-7 TRBV2 TGTGCCAGCATAAGACAGGGGAGGGTAGAGCAGTACTTC CASIRQGRVEQYF
TRBD2 . TRBJ2-7 TRBV30 TGTGCCTGGACCGGGGGGAGGAGAAACTACGAGCAGTACTTC CAWTGGRRNYEQYF
TRBD1 . TRBJ2-2 TRBV7-3 TGTGCCAGCAGCTTAATGTCCGTGGACAGGGGGTGGCCCGGGGAGCTGTTTTTT CASSLMSVDRGWPGELFF
TRBD2 . TRBJ2-6 TRBV25-1 TGTGCCAGCAGCGACGGGGGGATTGCCGAATCTGGGGCCAACGTCCTGACTTTC CASSDGGIAESGANVLTF
. . TRBJ1-5 TRBV6-4 TGTGCCAGCAGTAAGGAGGGGAATCAGCCCCAGCATTTT CASSKEGNQPQHF
TRBD1 . TRBJ2-7 TRBV19 TGTGCCAGTAGGTCACGGGACAGGGAGTATCGAAGAAAGAGTCGGAGGGGAAGAAAGCAGTACTTC CASRSRDREYRRKSRRGRKQYF
TRBD1 . TRBJ2-2 TRBV19 TGTGCCAGTAGTGGAACAGGGGGCGCCGGTCGCGGGGAGCTGTTTTTT CASSGTGGAGRGELFF
TRBD1 . TRBJ2-5 TRBV6-5 TGTGCCAGCGGACAGGGGATAAAGACCCAGTACTTC CASGQGIKTQYF
. . TRBJ1-2 TRBV29-1 TGCAGCGTTCGACAGCGAACGAACTATGGCTACACCTTC CSVRQRTNYGYTF
. . TRBJ2-7 TRBV14 TGTGCCAGCAGCACGATCTCCGGTGACTACGAGCAGTACTTC CASSTISGDYEQYF
. . TRBJ2-7 TRBV7-9 TGTGCCAGCACCCTCTCCGGGACAATTACCTACGAGCAGTACTTC CASTLSGTITYEQYF
. . TRBJ1-2 TRBV5-4 TGTGCCAGCAGCCCCCTTGGGCGCCCTAACTATGGCTACACCTTC CASSPLGRPNYGYTF
TRBD2 . TRBJ2-2 TRBV2 TGTGCCAGCACTGGACTAGCGGGAGATCCCATCGCCGGGGAGCTGTTTTTT CASTGLAGDPIAGELFF
. . TRBJ2-5 TRBV7-8 TGTGCCAGCAGCTATACTAAAGAGACCCAGTACTTC CASSYTKETQYF
. . TRBJ2-3 TRBV5-1 TGCGCCAGCAGCTTGCAGCCGACTAGCACAGATACGCAGTATTTT CASSLQPTSTDTQYF
TRBD2 . TRBJ2-2 TRBV7-6 TGTGCCAGCAGCTTAGTCGCTTCTCGTAGCGGGTTGGGGGAGCTGTTTTTT CASSLVASRSGLGELFF
. . TRBJ1-5 TRBV10-2 TGCGCCAGCACCACGTCCGAGGGTAGCAATCAGCCCCAGCATTTT CASTTSEGSNQPQHF
TRBD2 once TRBJ2-5 TRBV5-4 TGTGCCAGCAGCTTGTATGCTAGCGGGAAAGAGACCCAGTACTTC CASSLYASGKETQYF
TRBD2 once TRBJ2-2 TRBV10-1 TGCGCCAGCAGTGAGTCGGGCGGGAGAGTCACCAGGGAGCTGTTTTTT CASSESGGRVTRELFF
. . TRBJ2-1 TRBV11-3 TGTGCCAGCAGCTCCGGGCCGACAGGTGAGCAGTTCTTC CASSSGPTGEQFF
. . TRBJ1-1 TRBV11-2 TGTGCCGGCAGCTTAGGGGGGGTGGACACTGAAGCTTTCTTT CAGSLGGVDTEAFF
TRBD1 . TRBJ2-5 TRBV19 TGTGCCAGTAGTAAAATTACAGGGGGTCAATTTGAGACCCAGTACTTC CASSKITGGQFETQYF